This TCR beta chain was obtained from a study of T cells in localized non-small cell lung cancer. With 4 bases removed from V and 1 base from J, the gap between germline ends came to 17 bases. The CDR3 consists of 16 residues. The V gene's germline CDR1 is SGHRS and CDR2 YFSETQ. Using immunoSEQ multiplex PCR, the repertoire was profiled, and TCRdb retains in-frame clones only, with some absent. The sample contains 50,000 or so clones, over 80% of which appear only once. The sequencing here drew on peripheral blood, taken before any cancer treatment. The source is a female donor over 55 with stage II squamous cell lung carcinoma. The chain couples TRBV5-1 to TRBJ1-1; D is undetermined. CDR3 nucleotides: TGCGCCAGCAGCCCAGATGGCTTTAGTGGGAACACTGAAGCTTTCTTT. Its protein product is CASSPDGFSGNTEAFF.